Listed here is a single T cell receptor beta chain. Its antigen is currently unknown. The data belong to a study of vaccination and CD4 T cells after COVID-19. The treatment here: roughly ten-day PBMC culture with coronavirus spike peptide pools or control peptides (ViraFEST assay). Antigen-specific T cell expansion with peptide pools preceded TCR sequencing in the ViraFEST approach. The authors cultured some 1.9 million PBMCs per well with 8.5 to 10 IU/ml IL-2 and 8 to 10 ug/ml peptide pools. CD4+ T cells that had been cultured provided DNA sequenced with the Oncomine TCR Beta short-read assay. TCRdb recomputed calls from the PCR reads with MiXCR, one row per CDR3 protein. The sample comprises about 13,000 distinct CDR3 sequences, roughly a quarter of which are singletons, and 25% to 35% rests with the top ten. The specimen was CD4+ T cells from blood, cultured in vitro, collected before SARS-CoV-2 vaccination. This receptor was obtained from a human donor who received a COVID-19 vaccine.

CDR3 region: CASSLGLAGNTGELFF. CDR3 nucleotides: TGTGCCAGCAGCTTAGGACTAGCGGGGAACACCGGGGAGCTGTTTTTT. This chain uses TRBV7-7 with TRBJ2-2; TRBD2 matches at 10 bases. The V and J ends lost 1 base and 1 base, in that order; junction bases with no gene match: 0. This CDR3 is built from 16 residues. From germline, CDR1 is SSHAT and CDR2 FNYEAQ (reference sequence).